This T cell receptor beta chain was observed in a study of post-analysis software for immune sequencing data (dated by TCRdb to between 2014 and 2016). Broadly, across the study: Disease courses on record covered relapsing-remitting, secondary progressive and progressive-relapsing multiple sclerosis, though some patients had no subtype annotation. Patient repertoires were compared against roughly 10 previously published healthy control repertoires from donors aged roughly 6 to 27 years. A subset of samples was prepared in parallel using single-end sample barcoding, then pooled and co-amplified after Illumina adapter ligation.

The CDR1 and CDR2 encoded by the germline V gene are LGHNA and YNFKEQ. Clipping removes 1 base from V and 0 bases from J, with 6 as the unmatched junction base count. From cysteine to phenylalanine, the CDR3 is 17 amino acids long. Solely the CDR3 DNA is kept, with 51 bases framed from the first base. This clonotype was seen a few times. Its antigen is not yet known. Base-call qualities are not available, and no considerably larger clone is one nucleotide away. The method behind the library was PCR. Sequencing took place on an Illumina HiSeq 2500. To reduce PCR and sequencing biases, unique molecular identifiers were built into the TCR beta cDNA libraries. Every 1 to 10 million input T cells yielded 500,000 or so cDNA molecules, meaning each molecule approximated one T cell. The same protocol used for the earlier healthy control dataset was applied to prepare and sequence the patient libraries. Samples belonging to the same batch were prepared together, multiplexed and sequenced on a shared HiSeq lane. Regarding the original processing steps: Raw barcoded reads were processed with MIGEC, discarding single-read molecular identifier groups before consensus assembly and CDR3 extraction. VDJtools was used for post-analysis of the clonotype tables, with diversity normalized by down-sampling every dataset to the smallest sample size. Repertoire overlap clustering matched CDR3 amino acid but not nucleotide sequences to correct batch-related cross-sample contamination. Through fastp at Q25 and MiXCR, TCRdb rebuilt clones from the public reads, retaining in-frame beta chains. Identical CDR3 protein sequences are pooled into one entry, listed with their most common genes and DNA. TCRdb assigned the V and J calls; the authors' analysis was not used. For this sample there are roughly 580,000 distinct CDR3 sequences; roughly 46% appear just once. The ten largest clonotypes hold around 1.7% of the sample.

TCR beta repertoires were profiled from peripheral blood of some 13 young patients with multiple sclerosis to demonstrate the VDJtools post-analysis software. The multiple sclerosis patients were children and adolescents ranging in age from roughly 6 to 16 years. Beyond this particular receptor, the publication reports: Direct clustering with F measure revealed strong co-clustering of samples prepared in the same batch, which led to a batch-effect correction. Patients showed significantly higher frequencies than controls for five TRBV segments, among them TRBV5-6, TRBV5-1 and TRBV20-1. Compared with controls, multiple sclerosis patients had significantly lower normalized Chao1 diversity, a finding suggesting substantial peripheral T-cell clonal expansion. The multiple sclerosis patient group was slightly younger than the control group.

The TCR was taken from a girl aged 10-17 years with multiple sclerosis. The sequenced material came from blood. Recombination joined TRBV4-2 with TRBJ2-3; 8 of the junction bases match TRBD2. The nucleotide sequence is given as TGTGCCAGCAGCCAAGTAACCCAGCGGGGGAGCACAGATACGCAGTATTTT. This encodes CASSQVTQRGSTDTQYF.